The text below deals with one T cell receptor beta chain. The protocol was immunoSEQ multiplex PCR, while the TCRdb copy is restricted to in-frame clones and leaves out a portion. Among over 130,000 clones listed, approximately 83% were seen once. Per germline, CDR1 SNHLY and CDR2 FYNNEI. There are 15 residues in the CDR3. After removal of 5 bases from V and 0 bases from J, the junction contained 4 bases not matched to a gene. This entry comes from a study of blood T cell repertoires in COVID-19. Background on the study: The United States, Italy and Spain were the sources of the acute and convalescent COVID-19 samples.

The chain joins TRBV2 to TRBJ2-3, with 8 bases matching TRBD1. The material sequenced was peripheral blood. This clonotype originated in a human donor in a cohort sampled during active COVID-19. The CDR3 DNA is TGTGCCAGCAGTTTGGACAGGGAAAGCACAGATACGCAGTATTTT. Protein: CASSLDRESTDTQYF.